The 8 T cell receptor beta chains presented below share a single source sample, sequenced in a study of CD8 T cells in ankylosing spondylitis. TCRdb reprocessed the 5' RACE reads via MiXCR and lists one record per CDR3 protein. Here the sample spans 100,000 to 150,000 distinct CDR3 sequences, 9.3% being singletons. Sequences were obtained from blood, either unsorted or a sorted T cell fraction (not recorded which). All receptors derive from a male donor with ankylosing spondylitis or in good health (not recorded which).

This clonotype was seen at least ten times. V usage is TRBV20-1 and J usage is TRBJ1-1; no firm D call. The CDR3 contains 15 residues. V lost 3 bases and J lost 0, with 14 bases in between. CDR1 and CDR2 (germline): DFQATT, SNEGSKA (reference sequence). The CDR3 DNA follows: TGCAGTGCTAGGATGGGAGCGGCTTTGAACACTGAAGCTTTCTTT. As protein: CSARMGAALNTEAFF.

This clonotype has a handful of counts. The CDR3 DNA is TGCAGTGCTAGAGATTTCTGGGCAGCCCAAGAGACCCAGTACTTC. Translated, it gives CSARDFWAAQETQYF. The rearrangement links TRBV20-1 to TRBJ2-5, with no clear D. Germline V gives CDR1 DFQATT, CDR2 SNEGSKA (reference sequence). This CDR3 comprises 15 residues. V was shortened by 0 bases and J by 1 base, with 12 bases between the two germline ends.

This clonotype has ten or more counts. The chain combines TRBV7-2 with TRBJ1-2; D gene uncertain. The CDR3 sequence is 13 residues long. CDR1 and CDR2 from the germline V gene are SGHTA and FQGNSA. Deletions cut 5 bases from V and 4 bases from J, with 11 bases between. CDR3 coding DNA: TGTGCCAGCAGCCCGGACTTCGGCTATGGCTACACCTTC. It translates to CASSPDFGYGYTF. Drawing the rest from reference TRBV7-2 and TRBJ1-2, the complete variable domain is GAGVSQSPSNKVTEKGKDVELRCDPISGHTALYWYRQSLGQGLEFLIYFQGNSAPDKSGLPSDRFSAERTGGSVSTLTIQRTQQEDSAVYLCASSPDFGYGYTFGSGTRLTVV.

This clonotype was detected ten times or more. This rearrangement joins TRBV12-3 or TRBV12-4 to TRBJ2-1, with 7 bases fitting TRBD1. V shed 5 bases, J shed 0 bases, and the junction held 1 base outside the gene matches. CDR3 size: 14 residues. The CDR3 sequence is CASSPGGSYNEQFF. The CDR3 nucleotides are TGTGCCAGCAGTCCAGGGGGCTCCTACAATGAGCAGTTCTTC.

The genes are TRBV7-2 and TRBJ2-7, with 8 bases that match TRBD2. V gave up 3 bases and J gave up 0 bases; unmatched junction bases: 7. Germline CDR1 reads SGHTA; CDR2 reads FQGNSA. This CDR3 comprises 16 residues. CDR3 in DNA: TGTGCCAGCAGCTTTCGTAGCGGGGAAAGCTCCTACGAGCAGTACTTC. It codes for CASSFRSGESSYEQYF. The full variable domain, in which reference TRBV7-2 and TRBJ2-7 provide the parts outside the CDR3, is GAGVSQSPSNKVTEKGKDVELRCDPISGHTALYWYRQSLGQGLEFLIYFQGNSAPDKSGLPSDRFSAERTGGSVSTLTIQRTQQEDSAVYLCASSFRSGESSYEQYFGPGTRLTVT.

This clonotype was detected only a few times. CDR3 coding DNA: TGTGCCAGCAGAGGGACTAGAACCTACGAGCAGTACTTC. Its translation is CASRGTRTYEQYF. The gene calls are TRBV2 and TRBJ2-7; 8 bases match TRBD2. Trimming cost V 6 bases and J 2 bases; bases outside gene matches: 3. The CDR3 spans 13 residues. Germline CDR1 reads SNHLY; CDR2 reads FYNNEI. The variable domain in full, with the rest retrieved from reference TRBV2 and TRBJ2-7, is EPEVTQTPSHQVTQMGQEVILRCVPISNHLYFYWYRQILGQKVEFLVSFYNNEISEKSEIFDDQFSVERPDGSNFTLKIRSTKLEDSAMYFCASRGTRTYEQYFGPGTRLTVT.

The rearrangement uses TRBV7-2 and TRBJ1-2; 8 bases are a match to TRBD1. This CDR3 has 15 amino acids. Germline CDR1 SGHTA, CDR2 FQGNSA. With V trimmed by 4 bases and J by 6 bases, 10 bases remained unmatched. The CDR3 nucleotides are TGTGCCAGCAGCTCCCGGACCGGGACAGGCGATGGCTACACCTTC. Translated: CASSSRTGTGDGYTF.

This clonotype was observed at least ten times. This chain uses TRBV5-1 with TRBJ2-7; a possible D gene is TRBD1 (5 bases). Trimming left V 2 bases short and J 3 bases short, with 21 bases between. This CDR3 spans 17 amino acids. Germline values: CDR1 SGHRS, CDR2 YFSETQ. The DNA of the CDR3 is TGCGCCAGCAGCTTTAATCCAGGGTTCACGACGAACTACGAGCAGTACTTC. It encodes CASSFNPGFTTNYEQYF.